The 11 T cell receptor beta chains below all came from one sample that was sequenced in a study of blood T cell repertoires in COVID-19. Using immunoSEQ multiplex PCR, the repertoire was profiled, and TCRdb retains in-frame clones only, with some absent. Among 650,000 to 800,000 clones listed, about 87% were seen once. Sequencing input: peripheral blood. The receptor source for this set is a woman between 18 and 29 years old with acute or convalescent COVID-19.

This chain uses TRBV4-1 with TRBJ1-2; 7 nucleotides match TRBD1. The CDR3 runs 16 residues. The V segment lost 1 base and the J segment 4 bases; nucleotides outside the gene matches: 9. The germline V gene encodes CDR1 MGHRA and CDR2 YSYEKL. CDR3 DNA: TGCGCCAGCAGCCAAGGCGGCCCAGGACAGGCCTATGGCTACACCTTC. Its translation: CASSQGGPGQAYGYTF.

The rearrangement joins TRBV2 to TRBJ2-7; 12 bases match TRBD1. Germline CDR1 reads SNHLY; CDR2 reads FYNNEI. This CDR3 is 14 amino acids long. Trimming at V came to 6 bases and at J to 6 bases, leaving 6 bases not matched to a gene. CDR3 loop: CASRGDRGRSEQYF. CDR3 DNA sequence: TGTGCCAGCAGAGGGGACAGGGGGCGAAGCGAGCAGTACTTC.

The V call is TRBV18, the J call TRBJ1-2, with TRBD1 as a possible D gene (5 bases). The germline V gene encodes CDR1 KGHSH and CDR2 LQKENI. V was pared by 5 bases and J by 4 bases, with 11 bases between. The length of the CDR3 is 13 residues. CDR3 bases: TGTGCCAGCTCAACAGACAGCATCTATGGCTACACCTTC. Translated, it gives CASSTDSIYGYTF.

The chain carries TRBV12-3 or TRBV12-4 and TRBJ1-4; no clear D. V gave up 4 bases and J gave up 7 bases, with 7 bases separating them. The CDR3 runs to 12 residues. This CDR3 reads CASSSDREKLFF. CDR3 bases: TGTGCCAGCAGTTCAGATCGTGAAAAACTGTTTTTT.

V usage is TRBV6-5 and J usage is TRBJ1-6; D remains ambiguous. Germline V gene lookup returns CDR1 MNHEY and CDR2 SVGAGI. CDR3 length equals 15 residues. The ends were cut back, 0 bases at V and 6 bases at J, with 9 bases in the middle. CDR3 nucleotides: TGTGCCAGCAGTTACTCCGGGGATTCTAATTCACCCCTCCACTTT. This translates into CASSYSGDSNSPLHF.

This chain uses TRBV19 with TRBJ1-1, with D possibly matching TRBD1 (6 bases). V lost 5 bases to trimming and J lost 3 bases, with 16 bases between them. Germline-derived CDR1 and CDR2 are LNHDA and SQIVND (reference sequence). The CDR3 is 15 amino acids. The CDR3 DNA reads TGTGCCAGTAGTGGACCCCGGGGGGCGGACACTGAAGCTTTCTTT. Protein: CASSGPRGADTEAFF.

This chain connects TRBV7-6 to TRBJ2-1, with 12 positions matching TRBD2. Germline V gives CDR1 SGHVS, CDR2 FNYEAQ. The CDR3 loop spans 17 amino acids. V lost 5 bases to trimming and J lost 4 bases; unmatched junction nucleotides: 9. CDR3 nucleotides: TGTGCCAGCAGCCCTCCGCCCGGACTAGCGGGGTACAATGAGCAGTTCTTC. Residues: CASSPPPGLAGYNEQFF.

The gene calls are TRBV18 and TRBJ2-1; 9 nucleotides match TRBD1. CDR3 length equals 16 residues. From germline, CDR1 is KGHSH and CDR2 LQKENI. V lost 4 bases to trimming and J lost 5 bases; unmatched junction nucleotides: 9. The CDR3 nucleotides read TGTGCCAGCTCACTAGAAGCCGGGACAGGGAACAATGAGCAGTTCTTC. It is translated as CASSLEAGTGNNEQFF.

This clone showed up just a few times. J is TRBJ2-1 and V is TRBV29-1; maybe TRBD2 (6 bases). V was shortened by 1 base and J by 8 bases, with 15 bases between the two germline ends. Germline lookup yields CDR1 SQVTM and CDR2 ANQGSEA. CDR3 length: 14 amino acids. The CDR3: CSVEAREASDEQFF. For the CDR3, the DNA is TGCAGCGTTGAAGCCAGGGAGGCGTCGGATGAGCAGTTCTTC.

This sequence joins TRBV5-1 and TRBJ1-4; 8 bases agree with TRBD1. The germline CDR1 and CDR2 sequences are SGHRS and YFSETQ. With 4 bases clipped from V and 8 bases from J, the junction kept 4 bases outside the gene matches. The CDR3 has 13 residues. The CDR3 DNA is TGCGCCAGCAGCAGGACAGGGCCGGAAAAACTGTTTTTT. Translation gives CASSRTGPEKLFF.

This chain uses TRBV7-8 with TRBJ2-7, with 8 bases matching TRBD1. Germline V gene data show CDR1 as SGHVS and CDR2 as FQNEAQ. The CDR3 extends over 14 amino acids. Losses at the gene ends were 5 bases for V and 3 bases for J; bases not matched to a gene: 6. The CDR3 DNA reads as TGTGCCAGCAGCACCAGGACAGGGTACTACGAGCAGTACTTC. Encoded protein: CASSTRTGYYEQYF.